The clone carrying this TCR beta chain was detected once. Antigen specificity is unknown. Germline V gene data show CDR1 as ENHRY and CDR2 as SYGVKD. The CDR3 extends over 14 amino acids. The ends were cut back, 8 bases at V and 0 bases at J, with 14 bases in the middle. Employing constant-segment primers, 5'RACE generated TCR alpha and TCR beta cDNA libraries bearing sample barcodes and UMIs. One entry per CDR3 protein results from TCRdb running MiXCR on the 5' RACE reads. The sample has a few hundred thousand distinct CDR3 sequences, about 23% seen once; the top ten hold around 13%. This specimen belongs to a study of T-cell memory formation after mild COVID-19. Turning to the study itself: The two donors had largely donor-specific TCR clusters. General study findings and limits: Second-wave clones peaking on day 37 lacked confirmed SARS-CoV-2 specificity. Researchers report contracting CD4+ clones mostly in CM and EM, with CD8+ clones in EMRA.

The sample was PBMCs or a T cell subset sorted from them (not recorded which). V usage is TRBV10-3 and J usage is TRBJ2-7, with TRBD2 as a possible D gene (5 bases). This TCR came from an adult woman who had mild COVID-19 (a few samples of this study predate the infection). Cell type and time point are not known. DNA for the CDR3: TGTGCCATCGAGGCTAGCTCACCCTCCTACGAGCAGTACTTC. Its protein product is CAIEASSPSYEQYF.